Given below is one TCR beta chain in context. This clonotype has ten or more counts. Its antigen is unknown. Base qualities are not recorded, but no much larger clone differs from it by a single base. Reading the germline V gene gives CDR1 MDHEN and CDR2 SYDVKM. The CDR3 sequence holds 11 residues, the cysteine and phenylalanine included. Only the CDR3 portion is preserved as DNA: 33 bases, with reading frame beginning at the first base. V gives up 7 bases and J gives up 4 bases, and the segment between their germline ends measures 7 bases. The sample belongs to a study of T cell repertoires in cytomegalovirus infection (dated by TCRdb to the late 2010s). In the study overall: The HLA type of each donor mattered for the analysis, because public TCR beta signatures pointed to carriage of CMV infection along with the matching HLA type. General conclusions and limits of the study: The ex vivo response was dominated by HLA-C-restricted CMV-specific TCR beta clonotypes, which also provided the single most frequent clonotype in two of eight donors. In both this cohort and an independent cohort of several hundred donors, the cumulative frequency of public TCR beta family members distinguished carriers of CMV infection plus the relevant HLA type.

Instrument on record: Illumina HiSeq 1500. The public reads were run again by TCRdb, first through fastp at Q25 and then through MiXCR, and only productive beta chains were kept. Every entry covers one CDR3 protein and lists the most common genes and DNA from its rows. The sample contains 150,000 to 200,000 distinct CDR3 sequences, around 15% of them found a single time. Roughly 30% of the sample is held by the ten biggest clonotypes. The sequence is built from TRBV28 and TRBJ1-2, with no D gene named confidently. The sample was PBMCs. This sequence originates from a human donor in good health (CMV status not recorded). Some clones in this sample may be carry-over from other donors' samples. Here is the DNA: TGTGCCAGCACTTCAACCTATGGCTACACCTTC. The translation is CASTSTYGYTF.